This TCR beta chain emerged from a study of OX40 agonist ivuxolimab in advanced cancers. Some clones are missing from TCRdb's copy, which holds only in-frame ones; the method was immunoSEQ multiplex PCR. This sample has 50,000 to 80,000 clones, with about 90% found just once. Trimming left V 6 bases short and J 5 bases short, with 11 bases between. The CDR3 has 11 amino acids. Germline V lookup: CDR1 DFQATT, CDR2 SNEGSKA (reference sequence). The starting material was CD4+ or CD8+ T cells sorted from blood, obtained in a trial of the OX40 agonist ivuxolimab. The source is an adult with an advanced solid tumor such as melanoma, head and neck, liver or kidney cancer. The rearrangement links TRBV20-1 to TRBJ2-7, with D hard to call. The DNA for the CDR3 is TGCAGTGCCCTAAGGGTAAACGAGCAGTACTTC. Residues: CSALRVNEQYF.